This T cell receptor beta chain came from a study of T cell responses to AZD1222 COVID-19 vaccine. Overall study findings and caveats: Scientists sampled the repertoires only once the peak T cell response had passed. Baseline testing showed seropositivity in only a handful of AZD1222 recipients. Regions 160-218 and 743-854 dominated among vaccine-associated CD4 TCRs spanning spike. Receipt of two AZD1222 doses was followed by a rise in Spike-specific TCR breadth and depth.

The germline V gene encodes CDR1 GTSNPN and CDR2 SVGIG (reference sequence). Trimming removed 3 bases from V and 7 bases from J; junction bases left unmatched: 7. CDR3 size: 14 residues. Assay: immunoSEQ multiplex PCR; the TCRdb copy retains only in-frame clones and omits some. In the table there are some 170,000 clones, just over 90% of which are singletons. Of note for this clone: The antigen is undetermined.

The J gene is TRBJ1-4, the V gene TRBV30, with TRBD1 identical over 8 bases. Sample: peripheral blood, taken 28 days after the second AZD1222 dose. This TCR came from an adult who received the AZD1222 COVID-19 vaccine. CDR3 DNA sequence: TGTGCCTGGAGACCAGGGGGCGCGGGTGAAAAACTGTTTTTT. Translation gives CAWRPGGAGEKLFF.